This TCR beta chain was recovered during a study of T cells after yellow fever vaccination. Each CDR3 protein gets one entry after TCRdb re-called the 5' RACE reads with MiXCR. Of around 300,000 distinct CDR3 sequences listed, 3.5% to 4.5% are singletons. This clonotype was found a few times. V was clipped by 6 bases and J by 5 bases, with 7 bases between them. In germline, CDR1 is KGHDR, CDR2 SFDVKD. The CDR3 loop spans 11 amino acids. This chain links TRBV24-1 with TRBJ2-7, with D hard to call. This receptor was taken from a man aged 18 to 29 who received the YFV17D yellow fever vaccine. The sequenced sample was PBMCs, obtained 15 days after the yellow fever booster vaccination. CDR3 residues: CATSMHDEQYV. DNA of the CDR3: TGTGCCACCAGTATGCACGACGAGCAGTACGTC.